The present T cell receptor (beta chain) was sequenced within a study of blood T cells in healthy people across ages (dated by TCRdb to 2015 to 2017). A note on the overall study: In model experiments, roughly one uniquely barcoded TCR beta cDNA molecule per two T cells was captured by template switching. Age-related changes in TCR beta repertoire diversity were measured in the study by deep sequencing normalized with unique cDNA molecular identifiers. The donors were split into four age groups: young (average around 15 years), middle-aged (roughly 39), aged (more than 55) and long-lived (about 74). Donors of different ages were randomly distributed across sequencing lanes to avoid experimental bias. Two additional independent replicas of 1 million unique cDNA reads from the same blood draw were analyzed for two donors (one aged 18 to 30 and one aged 80 or older). What the study reported, not specific to this receptor: Since profiling was done on bulk unsorted PBMCs, naive and antigen-experienced compartments could not be conclusively compared. As age increased, observed TCR beta diversity per million T cells dropped in a roughly linear way, and a significant reduction was already evident by age 40. Donor CMV infection status was unknown, potentially confounding age-related changes in expanded clonotypes. Estimates of total diversity based on one million sequenced T cells were regarded as lower bounds and as underestimates. There was a strong correlation between observed TCR beta diversity and the percentage of naive T cells measured by flow cytometry. Compared with the aged group, the long-lived group had more naive CD4+ T cells, fewer expanded clones and increased TCR diversity, suggesting age selection.

The junction shows trimming of 3 bases on V and 8 bases on J, plus 10 bases between the germline ends. The CDR3 measures 13 amino acids from cysteine to phenylalanine. CDR3 DNA is the only sequence kept; it has 39 bases, read in frame from the first base. This clonotype was counted between two and nine times. Which antigen it targets is not known. The input lacks base qualities; no much larger clone sits a single base away. Libraries were constructed by 5' RACE. Sequenced on an Illumina HiSeq 2500. A second PCR of roughly 6 to 12 cycles was performed with a sample-barcoded 5' primer and a J-beta primer mix. A unique molecular identifier was introduced onto each TCR beta cDNA molecule by a template-switch 5' adaptor carrying 12 random nucleotides. Each sample yielded at least 2.5 million CDR3-containing paired-end reads. The Mint cDNA synthesis kit, primed by a TRBC-specific oligonucleotide, was used to synthesize first-strand cDNA from all RNA. Following uracil-DNA glycosylase treatment, a first 18-cycle PCR with universal primers M1SS and BC2_uni_R was performed on all cDNA. As for the authors' bioinformatics: Normalization of each sample was performed by random selection of 1 million high-quality reads, each carrying a distinct molecular identifier. Instead of being binned into consensus sequences, reads that shared molecular identifiers were thrown out. MiTCR, set to a Q25 quality threshold and the strictest error-elimination algorithm, was used for CDR3 identification, clonotype clustering and error correction. A nonparametric unseen species model with Euler transformation was used to estimate lower-bound total TCR beta diversity. TCRdb's own reprocessing of the public reads used fastp at Q25 and MiXCR and kept productive beta chains. Every entry covers one CDR3 protein and lists the most common genes and DNA from its rows. The V and J calls, along with clone size, are taken from TCRdb and not from the paper's own processing. The sample table lists roughly 800,000 distinct CDR3 sequences, roughly 60% of them with a count of one. The ten largest clones take up 22% of the sample.

Donors were around 37 systemically healthy Caucasian individuals from Russia aged 6 to 90 years. Around 10 milliliters of peripheral blood were collected from each donor into EDTA-treated Vacutainer tubes. Ficoll-Paque density-gradient centrifugation was used to isolate PBMCs, with at least 7 million obtained per sample. Trizol reagent was used to extract total RNA from the PBMCs, yielding at least 6 micrograms per sample. The percentages of naive CD45RAhigh/CD27high T cells were determined by flow cytometry on a PBMC aliquot from every donor. The rearrangement combines TRBV12-3 or TRBV12-4 with TRBJ1-4; no D gene call is confident. The source material was blood. This receptor was identified in a man between 25 and 39 years old in good health. The CDR3 loop reads CASSFNKGEKLFF. The sequence in DNA is TGTGCCAGCAGTTTTAACAAAGGGGAAAAACTGTTTTTT.